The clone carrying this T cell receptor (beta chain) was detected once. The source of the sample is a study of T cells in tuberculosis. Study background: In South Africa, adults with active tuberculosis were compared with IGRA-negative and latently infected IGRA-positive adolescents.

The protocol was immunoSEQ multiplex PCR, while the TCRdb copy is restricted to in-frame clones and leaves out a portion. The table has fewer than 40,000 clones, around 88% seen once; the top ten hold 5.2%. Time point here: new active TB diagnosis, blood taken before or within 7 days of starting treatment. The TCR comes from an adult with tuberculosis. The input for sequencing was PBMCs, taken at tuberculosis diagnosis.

CDR3 loop: CASSVTAGGVETQYF. In DNA form, the CDR3 reads TGTGCCAGCAGCGTAACCGCAGGGGGCGTGGAGACCCAGTACTTC. This chain joins TRBV5-6 and TRBJ2-5; TRBD1 matches at 8 bases. CDR1 and CDR2 from the germline V gene are SGHDT and YYEEEE. The CDR3 spans 15 residues. Trimming took 4 bases from V and 5 from J; bases not matched to a gene: 10.